The clone carrying this T cell receptor (beta chain) was seen a few times. The sample is drawn from a study of regulatory T cells in long-lasting Graves disease. Building the TCR beta libraries relied on iRepertoire HTBI primers, and CDR3 regions underwent Arm-PCR. TCRdb re-analysed the multiplex PCR reads in MiXCR, keeping a single row per CDR3 protein. This sample carries around 460,000 distinct CDR3 sequences, roughly 22% of them seen once, and the ten largest clones take roughly 14%. Time point reported: persistent/refractory GD, antithyroid drugs over 5 years with positive TRAb. PBMCs provided the RNA from which the TCR library was made. The CDR3 has 14 residues. Trimming removed 1 base at V and 4 bases at J, with 8 bases between. The V gene's germline CDR1 is LNHNV and CDR2 YYDKDF (reference sequence).

The J gene is TRBJ1-3, the V gene TRBV15, with D perhaps TRBD1 (6 bases). The specimen was peripheral blood mononuclear cells (PBMCs), collected when the disease was refractory, from a patient treated with antithyroid drugs. The sequence derives from a female donor with Graves disease. The CDR3 DNA reads as TGTGCCACCAGCAGAGGACAGGTGGGAAACACCATATATTTT. Translating gives CATSRGQVGNTIYF.